This T cell receptor (beta chain) was sequenced in a study of CD4 and CD8 cells across lung adenocarcinoma regions. This clonotype was counted ten times or more. Donors had localized lung adenocarcinoma, a non-small cell lung cancer. TCRdb used MiXCR to reprocess the PCR reads, holding one entry per CDR3 protein. Of approximately 19,000 distinct CDR3 sequences listed, around 51% are singletons. CDR1 and CDR2 (germline): MDHEN, SYDVKM. The CDR3 extends over 14 amino acids. Sequencing was carried out using CD8+ T cells from the center of a lung tumor. The chain uses TRBV28 and TRBJ2-1, with a possible D match to TRBD2 (5 bases). The last part of the DNA fits TRBJ2-7 better; the J call may be wrong. The source is a female donor with lung adenocarcinoma. The CD4 and CD8 labels of this study may be unreliable. The DNA of the CDR3 is TGTGCCAGCAGTTTAGTCAGCGGTCCCTACGAGCAGTACTTC. Protein sequence: CASSLVSGPYEQYF.